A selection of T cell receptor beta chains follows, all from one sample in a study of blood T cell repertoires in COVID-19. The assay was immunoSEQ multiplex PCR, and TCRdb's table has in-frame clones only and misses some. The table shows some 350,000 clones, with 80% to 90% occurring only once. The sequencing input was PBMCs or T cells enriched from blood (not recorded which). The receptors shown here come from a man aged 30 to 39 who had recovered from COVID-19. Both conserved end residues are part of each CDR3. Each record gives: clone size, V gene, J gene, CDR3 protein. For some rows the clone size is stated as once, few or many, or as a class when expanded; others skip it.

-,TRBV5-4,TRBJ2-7,CASSYGTSGFSYEQYF
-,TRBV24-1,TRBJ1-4,CATSAARTATNEKLFF
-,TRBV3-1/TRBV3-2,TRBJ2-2,CASSQETGTNTGELFF
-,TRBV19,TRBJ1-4,CASSLQGKEKLFF
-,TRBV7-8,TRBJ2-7,CASTNRRGLYEQYF
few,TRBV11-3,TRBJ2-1,CASSLLAGGLDEQFF
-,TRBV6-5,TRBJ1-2,CASSSDRGYGYTF
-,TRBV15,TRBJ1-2,CATSKGVTETGGYTF
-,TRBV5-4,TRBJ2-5,CASSFRTGQETQYF
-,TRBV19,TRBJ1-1,CASVPGWGEAFF
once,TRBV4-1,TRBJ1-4,CASSQGVGGGEKLFF
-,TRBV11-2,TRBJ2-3,CASSDPGTDTQYF
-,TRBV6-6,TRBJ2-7,CASSSAGDRREQYF
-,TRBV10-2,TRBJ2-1,CASSEFRGRYNEQFF
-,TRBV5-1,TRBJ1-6,CASSSGQGNSPLHF